This T cell receptor (beta chain) was identified in a study of early T cells in non-severe SARS-CoV-2 infection. TCRdb reprocessed the 5' RACE reads via MiXCR and lists one record per CDR3 protein. The data hold 50,000 or so distinct CDR3 sequences, with 15% observed a single time. Germline CDR1 and CDR2: SGHTA and FQGTGA. The length of the CDR3 is 13 residues. V shed 5 bases and J shed 4 bases, with 11 bases lying between them. The origin of this receptor is an adult who was a healthcare worker with PCR-confirmed SARS-CoV-2 infection or an uninfected control (not recorded which). The material was whole blood, obtained at baseline. The chain combines TRBV7-3 with TRBJ2-5; the D is unclear. CDR3 sequence: CASSPSIRETQYF. In DNA form, the CDR3 reads TGTGCCAGCAGCCCCTCCATACGAGAGACCCAGTACTTC.